A single sample gave rise to the 27 T cell receptor beta chains below, sequenced in a study of T cell repertoires in cytomegalovirus infection. Using its own MiXCR run on the reads, TCRdb lists one record per CDR3 protein. The sample contains approximately 43,000 distinct CDR3 sequences, more than 20% of which appear only once. These receptors are not linked to any known antigen. The sample taken for sequencing was PBMCs, sequenced either directly or after in vitro stimulation (not recorded which). These TCRs come from a human donor in good health (CMV status not recorded). Some clones in this sample may be carry-over from other donors' samples.

About this clonotype itself: A junction end diverges from the germline sequence, so it may reflect a read error. The chain combines TRBV7-9 with TRBJ1-4; the match to TRBD1 covers 7 bases. CDR1 is SEHNR, CDR2 FQNEAQ, per germline (reference sequence). The CDR3 is made up of 15 amino acids. The CDR3: CASSHDRVFNEKLFF. CDR3 nucleotide sequence: TGTGCCAGCAGCCACGACAGGGTATTTAATGAAAAGCTGTTTTTT.

This clonotype was seen repeatedly, ten times or more. The V call is TRBV7-8, the J call TRBJ2-1; weak D call: TRBD1 (5 bases). Trimming removed 5 bases at V and 8 bases at J, with 16 bases between. CDR1 is SGHVS, CDR2 FQNEAQ, per germline. The CDR3 runs to 14 residues. The CDR3 reads CASSPRWGGDEQFF. CDR3 sequence (DNA): TGTGCCAGCAGCCCCCGTTGGGGCGGCGATGAGCAGTTCTTC.

This clonotype occurred many times. The chain is built from TRBV12-3 or TRBV12-4 and TRBJ1-2, with D perhaps TRBD1 (6 bases). CDR3 size: 14 residues. Trimming left V 7 bases short and J 0 bases short, with 12 bases between. CDR3 in amino acids: CASKQGLANYGYTF. DNA for the CDR3: TGTGCCAGCAAACAGGGACTTGCTAACTATGGCTACACCTTC.

Remarks on this clonotype: This may stem from a read error, because a much larger clone lies one nucleotide away. The chain has TRBV7-2 and TRBJ1-5; unclear D gene. The CDR3 is made up of 16 amino acids. Germline CDR1 is SGHTA and CDR2 is FQGNSA. Trimming pared 0 bases from V and 4 bases from J, leaving 13 bases between. The CDR3 DNA follows: TGTGCCAGCAGCTTAGCGCGCCCCGGGAGAAATCAGCCCCAGCATTTT. This sequence encodes CASSLARPGRNQPQHF.

In its sample, this clonotype was seen many times. The chain joins TRBV6-1 to TRBJ2-7; D uncertain. Germline V gene data show CDR1 as MNHNS and CDR2 as SASEGT. There are 13 residues in the CDR3. V was shortened by 3 bases and J by 0 bases, with 6 bases between the two germline ends. The CDR3 sequence is CASSDGYSYEQYF. CDR3 DNA sequence: TGTGCCAGCAGTGACGGTTACTCCTACGAGCAGTACTTC.

This rearrangement joins TRBV29-1 to TRBJ2-5; 8 bases align to TRBD2. Germline-derived CDR1 and CDR2 are SQVTM and ANQGSEA. The V and J ends lost 7 bases and 5 bases, in that order; junction bases with no gene match: 6. The CDR3 is 12 amino acids. The CDR3 here is CSGHGGDETQYF. CDR3 DNA: TGCAGCGGCCACGGGGGGGATGAGACCCAGTACTTC.

This clonotype was counted a few times. The gene calls are TRBV4-3 and TRBJ1-5; no firm D call. This CDR3 contains 15 residues. The V end lost 9 bases, the J end lost 0 bases, and 15 bases lay between the germline ends. CDR1 and CDR2 (germline): LGHNA, YSLEER. DNA for the CDR3: TGCGCCAGTGAGCCCTTTCGTAATAGCAATCAGCCCCAGCATTTT. This gives the protein CASEPFRNSNQPQHF.

This chain links TRBV6-2 or TRBV6-3 with TRBJ2-7; no reliable D call. The ends were cut back, 6 bases at V and 5 bases at J, with 17 bases in the middle. Germline V gives CDR1 MNHEY, CDR2 SVGEGT. The length of the CDR3 is 14 residues. CDR3 sequence reads: CASSSRSTTHEQYF. The CDR3 nucleotides are TGTGCCAGCAGCTCTAGGAGCACGACCCACGAGCAGTACTTC.

V usage is TRBV18 and J usage is TRBJ2-1; D might be TRBD1 or TRBD2, each matching 5 bases. Trimming took off 2 bases at V and 8 bases at J, with 16 bases between the two ends. CDR1 KGHSH and CDR2 LQKENI come from the germline V gene. The CDR3 has 15 residues. The CDR3 region is CASSPGGLPRYEQFF. CDR3 coding DNA: TGTGCCAGCTCACCAGGGGGATTGCCCCGTTATGAGCAGTTCTTC.

In its sample, this clonotype was seen many times. This chain connects TRBV24-1 to TRBJ2-3; D might be TRBD2 (5 bases). The CDR3 is 13 residues long. V lost 9 bases and J 6 bases, leaving 15 bases between the germline ends. Germline lookup yields CDR1 KGHDR and CDR2 SFDVKD. The CDR3 sequence is CATEEWETDTQYF. For the CDR3, the DNA is TGTGCCACCGAAGAGTGGGAGACGGATACGCAGTATTTT.

This clonotype occurred many times. The chain links TRBV12-3 or TRBV12-4 to TRBJ1-1, with TRBD1 as a possible D gene (5 bases). This CDR3 contains 14 residues. Trimming removed 7 bases from V and 5 bases from J, with 17 bases in between. This chain's CDR3 is CASTARGLGTEAFF. The DNA of the CDR3 is TGTGCCAGCACTGCCCGGGGCCTAGGGACTGAAGCTTTCTTT.

The genes are TRBV20-1 and TRBJ1-5; D gene ambiguous. This CDR3 has 14 residues. Trimming removed 3 bases at V and 4 bases at J, with 13 bases between. CDR1 and CDR2 (germline): DFQATT, SNEGSKA (reference sequence). CDR3: CSASRRPGNQPQHF. CDR3 coding DNA: TGCAGTGCTAGCAGGCGACCGGGGAATCAGCCCCAGCATTTT.

The chain is built from TRBV4-3 and TRBJ2-3, with D perhaps matching TRBD1 (6 bases). This CDR3 spans 15 amino acids. Germline CDR1 and CDR2: LGHNA and YSLEER. The V end lost 0 bases, the J end lost 4 bases, and 11 bases lay between the germline ends. CDR3 protein: CASSQDLAGADTQYF. In DNA form, the CDR3 reads TGCGCCAGCAGCCAAGATTTGGCAGGGGCAGATACGCAGTATTTT.

This clonotype is medium-sized in the sample. The J gene is TRBJ2-5, the V gene TRBV12-3 or TRBV12-4; D uncertain. The CDR3 covers 13 residues. Trimming pared 5 bases from V and 4 bases from J, leaving 11 bases between. CDR3 in DNA: TGTGCCAGCAGTCAATACCCGGGAGAGACCCAGTACTTC. This codes for CASSQYPGETQYF.

Of note for this clonotype: A much bigger clone sits one base away, suggesting this may be a read error. The V gene is TRBV6-2 or TRBV6-3, the J gene TRBJ2-1; D not certain. Germline V gene lookup returns CDR1 MNHEY and CDR2 SVGEGT. This CDR3 has 14 amino acids. Here the CDR3 reads CASSYIALYNVQFF. CDR3 DNA: TGTGCCAGCAGTTACATAGCTTTGTACAATGTGCAGTTCTTC.

The rearrangement uses TRBV12-3 or TRBV12-4 and TRBJ2-2; D not certain. Deletions cut 5 bases from V and 5 bases from J, with 6 bases between. The CDR3 covers 12 residues. CDR3 in amino acids: CASSPETGELFF. The CDR3 nucleotides are TGTGCCAGCAGTCCTGAGACCGGGGAGCTGTTTTTT.

With regard to this clonotype: It may be a read error: a sequence one base away is much more abundant. The chain uses TRBV7-2 and TRBJ1-3, with 8 bases lining up with TRBD1. V dropped 6 bases and J dropped 0; count of bases not matched to a gene: 10. The CDR3 has 17 amino acids. CDR1 and CDR2 (germline): SGHTA, FQGNSA. In nucleotides, the CDR3 is TGTGCCAGCAGGATAAGACAGGGGTCATACTCTGGAAACACCATATATTTT. Translated, it gives CASRIRQGSYSGNTIYF. The whole variable domain, remainder taken from reference TRBV7-2 and TRBJ1-3, is GAGVSQSPSNKVTEKGKDVELRCDPISGHTALYWYRQSLGQGLEFLIYFQGNSAPDKSGLPSDRFSAERTGGSVSTLTIQRTQQEDSAVYLCASRIRQGSYSGNTIYFGEGSWLTVV.

This clonotype has ten or more counts. V and J are TRBV7-9 and TRBJ1-1; weak D call: TRBD1 (6 bases). Germline V gene lookup returns CDR1 SEHNR and CDR2 FQNEAQ (reference sequence). CDR3 length equals 15 residues. V lost 5 bases to trimming and J lost 5 bases, with 18 bases between them. The CDR3 reads CASSLPAGVGTEAFF. DNA for the CDR3: TGTGCCAGCAGCCTACCCGCAGGGGTTGGGACTGAAGCTTTCTTT.

This clonotype has a count of ten or more. This chain joins TRBV12-3 or TRBV12-4 and TRBJ1-1, with 8 bases matching TRBD1. The CDR3 has 13 amino acids. The J segment lost 4 bases and the V segment lost 6 bases, leaving 4 bases of the junction unmatched. The CDR3 region is CASRNTGGTEAFF. In DNA form, the CDR3 reads TGTGCCAGCAGGAATACAGGGGGCACTGAAGCTTTCTTT.

The rearrangement uses TRBV7-2 and TRBJ1-2, with D unresolved. This CDR3 comprises 14 residues. V was cut by 1 base and J by 5 bases, with 11 bases left in between. The V gene's germline CDR1 is SGHTA and CDR2 FQGNSA. In nucleotides, the CDR3 is TGTGCCAGCAGCTTAGTTGGGCAGCAGTATGGCTACACCTTC. Amino acid sequence: CASSLVGQQYGYTF.

This clonotype has at least ten counts. The V gene is TRBV28, the J gene TRBJ2-3; D possibly corresponds to TRBD2 (5 bases). The length of the CDR3 is 16 residues. V was shortened by 7 bases and J by 0 bases, with 17 bases between the two germline ends. Germline values: CDR1 MDHEN, CDR2 SYDVKM. The CDR3 nucleotides are TGTGCCAGCACCCTTTACCAAGGGAGTAGCACAGATACGCAGTATTTT. Protein: CASTLYQGSSTDTQYF.

This clonotype was counted many times. V and J are TRBV7-9 and TRBJ2-3, with D possibly called TRBD1 or TRBD2 (6 bases each). Trimming cost V 5 bases and J 4 bases, with 19 bases left between them. This CDR3 spans 16 amino acids. The germline CDR1 and CDR2 sequences are SEHNR and FQNEAQ (reference sequence). Here the CDR3 DNA reads TGTGCCAGCAGCCCTCGGCAGGGGAGGACGTCAGATACGCAGTATTTT. Translated: CASSPRQGRTSDTQYF.

This clonotype has a count of ten or more. The chain links TRBV7-9 to TRBJ1-2; tentative D call: TRBD1 (6 bases). Germline-derived CDR1 and CDR2 are SEHNR and FQNEAQ (reference sequence). The CDR3 is 15 residues long. With 1 base removed from V and 6 bases from J, the gap between germline ends came to 15 bases. CDR3 DNA sequence: TGTGCCAGCAGCTTAGGATCCCCAGGGGTCAATGGCTACACCTTC. This gives the protein CASSLGSPGVNGYTF.

This sequence joins TRBV7-9 and TRBJ2-1; TRBD2 is a possible D gene (6 bases). The length of the CDR3 is 16 residues. Trimming stripped 2 bases from V and 6 bases from J, with 17 bases between. CDR1 is SEHNR and CDR2 is FQNEAQ in the germline V gene (reference sequence). The CDR3 is CASSLYSGRGGNEQFF. Here the CDR3 DNA reads TGTGCCAGCAGCTTATATAGCGGTCGTGGGGGCAATGAGCAGTTCTTC. Combining the CDR3 with reference TRBV7-9 and TRBJ2-1 gives the whole variable domain DTGVSQNPRHKITKRGQNVTFRCDPISEHNRLYWYRQTLGQGPEFLTYFQNEAQLEKSRLLSDRFSAERPKGSFSTLEIQRTEQGDSAMYLCASSLYSGRGGNEQFFGPGTRLTVL.

To note about this clonotype: This may arise from a read error, as a much more abundant clone is one base away. This chain uses TRBV15 with TRBJ1-2, with a possible D match to TRBD1 (5 bases). V lost 0 bases to trimming and J lost 10 bases, with 21 bases between them. Per the germline V gene, CDR1 is LNHNV and CDR2 is YYDKDF (reference sequence). The CDR3 totals 16 residues. CDR3 nucleotide sequence: TGTGCCACCAGCAGAGATGGGACCGGGTTCATTCGGGACTACACCTTC. It translates to CATSRDGTGFIRDYTF. The full variable domain, rest sourced from reference TRBV15 and TRBJ1-2, is DAMVIQNPRYQVTQFGKPVTLSCSQTLNHNVMYWYQQKSSQAPKLLFHYYDKDFNNEADTPDNFQSRRPNTSFCFLDIRSPGLGDTAMYLCATSRDGTGFIRDYTFGSGTRLTVV.

The chain recombines TRBV11-2 with TRBJ2-7, with D hard to call. Trimming removed 5 bases at V and 4 bases at J, with 6 bases between. The length of the CDR3 is 11 residues. In germline, CDR1 is SGHAT, CDR2 FQNNGV. The CDR3 here is CASSEGYEQYF. The CDR3 DNA sequence: TGTGCCAGCAGCGAAGGTTACGAGCAGTACTTC.

There are many counts of this clonotype. The V call is TRBV7-2, the J call TRBJ2-5, with 7 bases fitting TRBD1. The CDR3 is 13 amino acids. Germline-derived CDR1 and CDR2 are SGHTA and FQGNSA. Trimming took 5 bases from V and 4 from J; bases not matched to a gene: 4. CDR3 in amino acids: CASSATGTETQYF. The CDR3, as DNA: TGTGCCAGCAGCGCGACAGGGACAGAGACCCAGTACTTC.